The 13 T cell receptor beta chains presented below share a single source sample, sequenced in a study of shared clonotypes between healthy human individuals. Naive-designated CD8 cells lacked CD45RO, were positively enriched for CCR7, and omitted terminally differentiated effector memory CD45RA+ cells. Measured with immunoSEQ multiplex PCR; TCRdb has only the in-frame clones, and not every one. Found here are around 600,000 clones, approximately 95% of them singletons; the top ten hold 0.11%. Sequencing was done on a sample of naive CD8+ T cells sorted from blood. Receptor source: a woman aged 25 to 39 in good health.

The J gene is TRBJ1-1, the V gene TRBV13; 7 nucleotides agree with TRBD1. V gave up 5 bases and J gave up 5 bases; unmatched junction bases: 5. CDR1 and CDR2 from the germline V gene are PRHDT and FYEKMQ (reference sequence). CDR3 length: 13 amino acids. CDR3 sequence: CASSPRDSTEAFF. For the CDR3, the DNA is TGTGCCAGCAGCCCCCGGGACAGTACTGAAGCTTTCTTT.

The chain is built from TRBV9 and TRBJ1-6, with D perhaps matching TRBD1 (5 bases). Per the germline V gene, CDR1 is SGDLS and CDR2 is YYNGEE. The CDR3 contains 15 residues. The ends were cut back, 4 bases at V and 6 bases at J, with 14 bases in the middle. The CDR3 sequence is CASSQGPQGNSPLHF. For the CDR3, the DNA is TGTGCCAGCAGCCAAGGGCCTCAGGGTAATTCACCCCTCCACTTT.

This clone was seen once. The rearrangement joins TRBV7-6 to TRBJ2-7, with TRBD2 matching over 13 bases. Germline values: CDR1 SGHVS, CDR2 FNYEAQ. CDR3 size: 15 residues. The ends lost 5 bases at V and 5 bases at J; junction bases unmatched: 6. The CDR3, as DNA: TGTGCCAGCAGCAGGACTAGCGGGAGCAGGAACGAGCAGTACTTC. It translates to CASSRTSGSRNEQYF.

The CDR3 protein is CASLETGKNIQYF. The CDR3 region has the DNA TGCGCCAGCTTGGAGACCGGCAAAAACATTCAGTACTTC. V and J are TRBV5-1 and TRBJ2-4; no clear D. Germline V lookup: CDR1 SGHRS, CDR2 YFSETQ. This CDR3 has 13 amino acids. V shed 7 bases and J shed 3 bases, with 11 bases lying between them.

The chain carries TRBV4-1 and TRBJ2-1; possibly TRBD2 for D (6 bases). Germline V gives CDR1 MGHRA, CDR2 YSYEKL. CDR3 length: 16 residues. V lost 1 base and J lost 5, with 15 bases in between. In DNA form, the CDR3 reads TGCGCCAGCAGCCAAGTATTGTCGGGGGATAACAATGAGCAGTTCTTC. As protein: CASSQVLSGDNNEQFF.

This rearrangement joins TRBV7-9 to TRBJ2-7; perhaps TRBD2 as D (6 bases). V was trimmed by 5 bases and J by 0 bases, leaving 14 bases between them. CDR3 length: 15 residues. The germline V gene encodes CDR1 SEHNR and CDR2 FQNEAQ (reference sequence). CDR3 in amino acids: CASSPGTGSSYEQYF. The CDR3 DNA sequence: TGTGCCAGCAGCCCCGGGACTGGGTCCTCCTACGAGCAGTACTTC.

As DNA, the CDR3 is TGTGCCACCTACTTCCGGGACAGAAATCAGCCCCAGCATTTT. Translating it yields CATYFRDRNQPQHF. The J gene is TRBJ1-5, the V gene TRBV6-1; 7 nucleotides match TRBD1. The V gene's germline CDR1 is MNHNS and CDR2 SASEGT. This CDR3 contains 14 residues. Germline trimming cut 10 bases from V and 4 bases from J; bases unmatched to any gene: 10.

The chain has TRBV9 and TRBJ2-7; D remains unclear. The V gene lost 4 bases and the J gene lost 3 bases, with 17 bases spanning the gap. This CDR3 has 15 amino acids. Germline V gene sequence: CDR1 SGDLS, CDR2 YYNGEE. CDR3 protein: CASSPRPTVNYEQYF. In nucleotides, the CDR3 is TGTGCCAGCAGCCCCCGTCCGACGGTGAACTACGAGCAGTACTTC.

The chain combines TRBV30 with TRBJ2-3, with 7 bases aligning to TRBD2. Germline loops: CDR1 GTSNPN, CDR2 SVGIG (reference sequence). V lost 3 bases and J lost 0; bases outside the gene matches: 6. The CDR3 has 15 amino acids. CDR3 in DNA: TGTGCCTGGAGGGACCTAGCGGTTAGCACAGATACGCAGTATTTT. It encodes CAWRDLAVSTDTQYF.

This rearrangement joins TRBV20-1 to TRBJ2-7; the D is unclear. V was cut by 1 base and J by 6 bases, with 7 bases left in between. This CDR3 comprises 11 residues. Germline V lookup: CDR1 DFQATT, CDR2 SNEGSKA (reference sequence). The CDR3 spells CSARGTSEQYF. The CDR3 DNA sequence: TGCAGTGCTAGAGGGACGTCCGAGCAGTACTTC.

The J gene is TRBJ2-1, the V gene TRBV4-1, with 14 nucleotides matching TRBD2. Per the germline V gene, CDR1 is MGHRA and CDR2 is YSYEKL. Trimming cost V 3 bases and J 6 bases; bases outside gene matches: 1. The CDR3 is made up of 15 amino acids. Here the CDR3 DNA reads TGCGCCAGCAGCCACGGGACTAGCGGGAGCAATGAGCAGTTCTTC. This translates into CASSHGTSGSNEQFF.

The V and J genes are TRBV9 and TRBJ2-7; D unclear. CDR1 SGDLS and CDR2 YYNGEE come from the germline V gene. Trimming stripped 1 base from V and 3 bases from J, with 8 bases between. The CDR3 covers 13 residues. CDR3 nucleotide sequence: TGTGCCAGCAGCGTATACGACGGCTACGAGCAGTACTTC. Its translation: CASSVYDGYEQYF.

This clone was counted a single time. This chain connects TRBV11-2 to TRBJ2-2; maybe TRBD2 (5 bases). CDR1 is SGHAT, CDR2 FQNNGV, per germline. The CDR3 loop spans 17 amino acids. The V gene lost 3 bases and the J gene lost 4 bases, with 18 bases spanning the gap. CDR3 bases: TGTGCCAGCAGCTTCTCCCGCCGTGGGAGTAGCACCGGGGAGCTGTTTTTT. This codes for CASSFSRRGSSTGELFF. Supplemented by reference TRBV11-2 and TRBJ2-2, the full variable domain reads EAGVAQSPRYKIIEKRQSVAFWCNPISGHATLYWYQQILGQGPKLLIQFQNNGVVDDSQLPKDRFSAERLKGVDSTLKIQPAKLEDSAVYLCASSFSRRGSSTGELFFGEGSRLTVL.